The next 32 T cell receptor beta chains were all read from a single sample in a study of regulatory T cells in long-lasting Graves disease (dated by TCRdb to about 2021). Libraries were built with multiplex PCR. Sequencing was performed on an Illumina HiSeq 4000. CDR3 regions were amplified by Arm-PCR with iRepertoire HTBI primers to construct TCR beta libraries. Starting from the raw public reads, TCRdb applied fastp trimming at Q25, assembled clones with MiXCR and retained in-frame beta chains. Records with the same CDR3 protein are collapsed into one entry carrying the most frequent genes and DNA. The sample table records 320,000 or so distinct CDR3 sequences; 15% to 20% of these occur just once. The top ten hold about 38% of the sample. The sample's time point label is to be understood as: newly diagnosed GD, antithyroid drugs for less than 3 months. For both TCR sequencing and RNA sequencing, RNA was extracted from PBMCs using TRIzol.

The sequencing here drew on peripheral blood mononuclear cells (PBMCs), taken at new diagnosis, from a patient treated with antithyroid drugs. The source is a female donor with Graves disease.

This clonotype was recorded at least ten times. The junction shows a germline mismatch at one end, possibly a read error. This sequence joins TRBV28 and TRBJ1-5; D is uncertain. The CDR3 loop spans 14 amino acids. Germline V gene lookup returns CDR1 MDHEN and CDR2 SYDVKM. The CDR3 region has the DNA TGTGCCAGCTCAAACGACTTGAGCACTCAGCCCCAGCATTTT. It is translated as CASSNDLSTQPQHF.

Comment on this clonotype: With a much larger clone just one base away, this may be a read error. The chain couples TRBV3-1 to TRBJ1-1; a weak D match, TRBD1 (6 bases). CDR1 and CDR2 (germline): LGHDT, YNNKEL (reference sequence). The length of the CDR3 is 11 residues. The CDR3 DNA is TGTACCAGCAGCCTGGGACATGAAGCTTTCTTT. As protein: CTSSLGHEAFF.

CDR3 amino acids: CASSQEVLAGDFGEQFF. The CDR3 nucleotides are TGTGCCAGCAGCCAAGAGGTCCTAGCGGGAGACTTTGGTGAGCAGTTCTTC. The chain couples TRBV7-3 to TRBJ2-1; TRBD2 aligns across 10 bases. Trimming removed 5 bases from V and 9 bases from J; junction bases left unmatched: 16. CDR1 SGHTA and CDR2 FQGTGA come from the germline V gene. The CDR3 has 17 residues.

In this sample, this clonotype turned up many times. The J gene is TRBJ1-5, the V gene TRBV24-1; D gene uncertain. The CDR3 spans 14 residues. V was cut by 2 bases and J by 4 bases, with 8 bases left in between. Germline loops: CDR1 KGHDR, CDR2 SFDVKD. The CDR3 DNA follows: TGTGCCACCAGTGATTCCCTGGGGAATCAGCCCCAGCATTTT. Translation gives CATSDSLGNQPQHF.

The rearrangement joins TRBV6-2 or TRBV6-3 to TRBJ1-1; the D gene is possibly TRBD1 (6 bases). V was clipped by 4 bases and J by 5 bases, with 11 bases between them. Germline V gene data show CDR1 as MNHEY and CDR2 as SVGEGT. The CDR3 runs 13 residues. CDR3 nucleotide sequence: TGTGCCAGCAGTTCACAGGGTCGTACTGAAGCTTTCTTT. It is translated as CASSSQGRTEAFF.

This clonotype was found many times. This chain joins TRBV20-1 and TRBJ2-1; 9 bases fit TRBD2. The V gene's germline CDR1 is DFQATT and CDR2 SNEGSKA (reference sequence). This CDR3 region has 14 residues. Trimming at V came to 6 bases and at J to 10 bases, leaving 13 bases not matched to a gene. In DNA, the CDR3 is TGCAGTGCCACACGGGACAGCGGACTAGCGGAGCAGTTCTTC. As protein: CSATRDSGLAEQFF.

The rearrangement links TRBV6-2 or TRBV6-3 to TRBJ2-1; 8 bases fit TRBD2. J lost 5 bases, V lost 0 bases, and 9 bases had no gene match. The CDR3 consists of 17 residues. Germline CDR1 is MNHEY and CDR2 is SVGEGT. Written as DNA, the CDR3 is TGTGCCAGCAGTTACTCGAGGGCGACTAGCGTTGACAATGAGCAGTTCTTC. This codes for CASSYSRATSVDNEQFF.

About this clonotype itself: A clone one base away is much larger, so this may be a read error. The chain couples TRBV30 to TRBJ2-4, with 8 bases aligning to TRBD2. The CDR3 spans 14 residues. V was pared by 2 bases and J by 13 bases, with 13 bases of the junction left unmatched. Germline V gene lookup returns CDR1 GTSNPN and CDR2 SVGIG (reference sequence). The CDR3 here is CAWSLKREWNEQYF. The CDR3 bases are TGTGCCTGGAGTCTAAAGCGGGAGTGGAATGAGCAGTACTTC.

This clonotype has ten or more counts. This chain uses TRBV5-1 with TRBJ1-2; 8 positions match TRBD1. Looked up from germline, CDR1 is SGHRS and CDR2 is YFSETQ. The CDR3 spans 14 residues. With 2 bases clipped from V and 8 bases from J, the junction kept 8 bases outside the gene matches. The CDR3 sequence: CASSLLDRGGGYTF. The CDR3 coding sequence is TGCGCCAGCAGCTTACTAGACAGGGGAGGCGGCTACACCTTC.

This clonotype came up many times. The CDR3 region has the DNA TGTGCCAGCAGCCCACCCGGAGGACTAGCCCAAGAGACCCAGTACTTC. This encodes CASSPPGGLAQETQYF. The chain combines TRBV11-2 with TRBJ2-5; 8 bases align to TRBD2. Germline assignment: CDR1 SGHAT and CDR2 FQNNGV. The CDR3 loop spans 16 amino acids. V trimming: 5 bases; J trimming: 1 base; junction bases outside the gene matches: 9.

In its sample, this clonotype was seen many times. The chain carries TRBV28 and TRBJ2-3; 7 bases line up with TRBD1. The CDR3 has 14 amino acids. V was pared by 2 bases and J by 3 bases, with 2 bases of the junction left unmatched. Germline lookup yields CDR1 MDHEN and CDR2 SYDVKM. The CDR3 spells CASSLATGTDTQYF. CDR3 bases: TGTGCCAGCAGTTTAGCGACAGGGACAGATACGCAGTATTTT.

This clonotype was counted many times. The chain carries TRBV11-2 and TRBJ1-3; no firm D call. The V end was cut by 1 base, the J end by 0 bases, with 7 bases between. Germline assignment: CDR1 SGHAT and CDR2 FQNNGV. The CDR3 length is 15 residues. CDR3 bases: TGTGCCAGCAGCTTAGTAGCAGGCTCTGGAAACACCATATATTTT. This codes for CASSLVAGSGNTIYF.

This clonotype occurred many times. The CDR3 sequence is CASGLAAYNEQFF. DNA of the CDR3: TGTGCCAGCGGGCTAGCGGCTTACAATGAGCAGTTCTTC. This sequence joins TRBV12-3 or TRBV12-4 and TRBJ2-1, with 7 bases that match TRBD2. V dropped 8 bases and J dropped 4; count of bases not matched to a gene: 5. This CDR3 spans 13 amino acids.

CDR3 sequence reads: CASRGAGGSYEQYF. CDR3 DNA: TGTGCCAGCAGGGGGGCGGGGGGGAGCTACGAGCAGTACTTC. This chain links TRBV7-8 with TRBJ2-7; 9 nucleotides align to TRBD2. The CDR3 is made up of 14 amino acids. Germline-derived CDR1 and CDR2 are SGHVS and FQNEAQ. The junction had 6 bases not matched to a gene; V was cut back by 6 bases and J by 3 bases.

The genes are TRBV5-6 and TRBJ2-7; 7 nucleotides line up with TRBD1. The CDR3 loop spans 15 amino acids. V shed 2 bases, J shed 4 bases, and the junction held 9 bases outside the gene matches. Germline CDR1 is SGHDT and CDR2 is YYEEEE. Written as DNA, the CDR3 is TGTGCCAGCAGCTTTAGGGGCAGGGGGAAGTACGAGCAGTACTTC. As protein: CASSFRGRGKYEQYF.

This clonotype appeared a few times. This chain connects TRBV5-6 to TRBJ2-1, with 8 bases aligning to TRBD1. The CDR3 covers 15 residues. Germline V lookup: CDR1 SGHDT, CDR2 YYEEEE. V gave up 1 base and J gave up 6 bases; unmatched junction bases: 6. The chain's CDR3 is CASSLWTGRSNEQFF. CDR3 in DNA: TGTGCCAGCAGCTTGTGGACAGGGAGATCCAATGAGCAGTTCTTC.

This clonotype was detected ten times or more. CDR3 bases: TGTGCCAGCAACCGACAGGGGTGGACAGATACGCAGTATTTT. This gives the protein CASNRQGWTDTQYF. This sequence joins TRBV2 and TRBJ2-3; 8 positions match TRBD1. J was trimmed by 3 bases and V by 7 bases; bases with no gene match: 6. Germline values: CDR1 SNHLY, CDR2 FYNNEI. The CDR3 loop spans 14 amino acids.

In the case of this clonotype: A read error may produce the germline difference seen at one junction end. CDR3 amino acids: CGSSPHQGTGASNRPQHF. CDR3 coding DNA: TGTGGCAGCAGTCCTCATCAAGGCACGGGTGCTAGCAATCGGCCCCAGCATTTT. The V and J genes are TRBV6-2 or TRBV6-3 and TRBJ1-5; D not resolved. CDR3 length: 18 residues. The germline V gene encodes CDR1 MNHEY and CDR2 SVGEGT.

V usage is TRBV14 and J usage is TRBJ2-1; D unresolved. Germline assignment: CDR1 SGHDN and CDR2 FVKESK. V was cut by 4 bases and J by 4 bases, with 8 bases left in between. The CDR3 contains 13 residues. CDR3 coding DNA: TGTGCCAGCAGCCCCCTCGTTTACAATGAGCAGTTCTTC. This gives the protein CASSPLVYNEQFF.

In DNA, the CDR3 is TGTGCCAGCAGGGCACTAGCGGGAGGGCCCACAGATACGCAGTATTTT. This translates into CASRALAGGPTDTQYF. The chain joins TRBV2 to TRBJ2-3; 13 bases line up with TRBD2. Trimming took 6 bases from V and 2 from J; bases not matched to a gene: 5. The CDR3 extends over 16 amino acids. The germline gives CDR1 SNHLY, CDR2 FYNNEI.

CDR3 loop: CASSNGDQETQYF. In DNA, the CDR3 is TGTGCCAGTAGTAACGGGGACCAAGAGACCCAGTACTTC. The chain carries TRBV19 and TRBJ2-5, with D possibly being TRBD2 (5 bases). Between the trimmed V and J ends, which lost 4 bases and 0 bases, there was a span of 6 bases. The V gene's germline CDR1 is LNHDA and CDR2 SQIVND (reference sequence). This CDR3 is 13 amino acids long.

This clonotype was detected many times. The chain carries TRBV25-1 and TRBJ1-1, with TRBD1 as a possible D gene (6 bases). The CDR3 consists of 15 residues. The V gene lost 5 bases and the J gene lost 5 bases, with 18 bases spanning the gap. Germline V gene lookup returns CDR1 MGHDK and CDR2 SYGVNS. CDR3 in amino acids: CASSNLGGARTEAFF. The DNA of the CDR3 is TGTGCCAGCAGTAACCTGGGGGGGGCTCGGACTGAAGCTTTCTTT.

The chain uses TRBV30 and TRBJ2-4; D assignment may be TRBD1 or TRBD2 (5 bases each). CDR3 length: 15 amino acids. CDR1 and CDR2 (germline): GTSNPN, SVGIG (reference sequence). Deletions cut 5 bases from V and 1 base from J, with 15 bases between. This chain's CDR3 is CAWGETWGAKNIQYF. In nucleotides, the CDR3 is TGTGCCTGGGGGGAAACCTGGGGGGCCAAAAACATTCAGTACTTC.

This clonotype was detected ten times or more. This sequence joins TRBV10-3 and TRBJ2-7; tentatively, D is TRBD1 or TRBD2 (6 bases each). Germline-derived CDR1 and CDR2 are ENHRY and SYGVKD. This CDR3 contains 16 residues. The V and J ends lost 3 bases and 6 bases respectively, with 21 bases between them. The CDR3 here is CAISDSQGRTGSEQYF. The CDR3 DNA is TGTGCCATCAGTGACTCCCAGGGGAGGACGGGAAGCGAGCAGTACTTC.

This clonotype was seen ten or more times. This chain links TRBV2 with TRBJ2-1; TRBD2 matches at 12 bases. Germline V gene lookup returns CDR1 SNHLY and CDR2 FYNNEI. J gave up 10 bases and V 8 bases, and 6 bases lay outside the gene matches. CDR3 length: 13 amino acids. The CDR3 coding sequence is TGTGCCAGCGCCCCTAGCGGGAGGGTCGAGCAGTTCTTC. Its protein is CASAPSGRVEQFF. The full variable domain, completed using reference TRBV2 and TRBJ2-1, is EPEVTQTPSHQVTQMGQEVILRCVPISNHLYFYWYRQILGQKVEFLVSFYNNEISEKSEIFDDQFSVERPDGSNFTLKIRSTKLEDSAMYFCASAPSGRVEQFFGPGTRLTVL.

Details on this clonotype: A far larger clone is only one base removed, so a read error is likely. V gene TRBV29-1 combines with J gene TRBJ2-7, with unresolved D. The tail of the sequence fits TRBJ2-3 better, so the J call may be wrong. Germline V gene data show CDR1 as SQVTM and CDR2 as ANQGSEA. There are 13 residues in the CDR3. The CDR3 DNA follows: TGCAGCGTTGGAGGAAGCCAAAGAGATACGCAGTATTTT. This codes for CSVGGSQRDTQYF.

This clonotype was detected many times. V usage is TRBV12-3 or TRBV12-4 and J usage is TRBJ2-1, with TRBD2 identical over 12 bases. Germline trimming cut 5 bases from V and 5 bases from J; bases unmatched to any gene: 4. This CDR3 comprises 15 residues. The CDR3 here is CASSGTSGYHNEQFF. In DNA, the CDR3 is TGTGCCAGCAGTGGGACTAGCGGGTACCACAATGAGCAGTTCTTC.

This clonotype has ten or more counts. The chain carries TRBV28 and TRBJ1-4; tentatively, D is TRBD1 (5 bases). Germline V gives CDR1 MDHEN, CDR2 SYDVKM. The CDR3 extends over 13 amino acids. V was cut by 7 bases and J by 7 bases, with 13 bases left in between. The chain's CDR3 is CASKQGDGEKLFF. The CDR3 DNA reads as TGTGCCAGCAAGCAGGGAGACGGTGAAAAACTGTTTTTT.

This clonotype was counted many times. The chain couples TRBV20-1 to TRBJ1-5; maybe TRBD1 (5 bases). Trimming took off 2 bases at V and 1 base at J, with 9 bases between the two ends. The CDR3 is 14 amino acids. Germline lookup yields CDR1 DFQATT and CDR2 SNEGSKA (reference sequence). CDR3 nucleotide sequence: TGCAGTGCTAGATACCAGGGAAGCAATCAGCCCCAGCATTTT. Translating gives CSARYQGSNQPQHF.

This clonotype has ten or more counts. The chain recombines TRBV7-8 with TRBJ2-7, with a tentative D call TRBD2 (5 bases). The CDR3 is 16 amino acids. V was clipped by 4 bases and J by 7 bases, with 23 bases between them. Germline CDR1 reads SGHVS; CDR2 reads FQNEAQ. The CDR3 DNA reads TGTGCCAGCAGCTCACGCGATCCGACCCGGGGAGAAGAGCAGTACTTC. Translated, it gives CASSSRDPTRGEEQYF.

A few counts support this clonotype. The chain links TRBV18 to TRBJ2-7; D unclear. The CDR3 sequence is 13 residues long. V shed 3 bases and J shed 2 bases, with 8 bases lying between them. Germline assignment: CDR1 KGHSH and CDR2 LQKENI. CDR3 bases: TGTGCCAGCTCACCTGCCTTCGCCTACGAGCAGTACTTC. Amino acids: CASSPAFAYEQYF. The full variable domain, completed using reference TRBV18 and TRBJ2-7, is NAGVMQNPRHLVRRRGQEARLRCSPMKGHSHVYWYRQLPEEGLKFMVYLQKENIIDESGMPKERFSAEFPKEGPSILRIQQVVRGDSAAYFCASSPAFAYEQYFGPGTRLTVT.

This clonotype was seen at least ten times. The chain couples TRBV6-5 to TRBJ2-5, with D possibly matching TRBD1 (6 bases). This CDR3 spans 15 amino acids. Trimming removed 2 bases at V and 5 bases at J, with 15 bases between. Germline V gives CDR1 MNHEY, CDR2 SVGAGI. The CDR3 protein is CASSYGAGDGETQYF. The CDR3 nucleotides are TGTGCCAGCAGTTACGGAGCAGGGGACGGGGAGACCCAGTACTTC.